This TCR beta chain originates from a study of blood T cell repertoires in COVID-19. The wider study: There were acute and convalescent COVID-19 samples, and they came from the United States, Italy and Spain.

Cohorts were determined from participant-reported clinical history. Among Cohort 3 donors, those recovered had two negative PCRs, clearance, or symptom resolution. After removal of 0 bases from V and 5 bases from J, the junction contained 5 bases not matched to a gene. Germline lookup yields CDR1 SGHRS and CDR2 YFSETQ. The CDR3 has 15 amino acids. TCRdb's table, derived via immunoSEQ multiplex PCR, lists solely in-frame clones and lacks some. The sample contains about 370,000 clones, approximately 92% of which appear only once. The origin of this receptor is a young man who had recovered from COVID-19. The specimen was PBMCs or T cells enriched from blood (not recorded which). The V and J genes are TRBV5-1 and TRBJ2-7; 10 nucleotides line up with TRBD1. CDR3 sequence: CASSLGQGAIDEQYF. CDR3 sequence (DNA): TGCGCCAGCAGCTTGGGACAGGGGGCGATCGACGAGCAGTACTTC. Looking up the rest from reference TRBV5-1 and TRBJ2-7 gives the full variable domain: KAGVTQTPRYLIKTRGQQVTLSCSPISGHRSVSWYQQTPGQGLQFLFEYFSETQRNKGNFPGRFSGRQFSNSRSEMNVSTLELGDSALYLCASSLGQGAIDEQYFGPGTRLTVT.